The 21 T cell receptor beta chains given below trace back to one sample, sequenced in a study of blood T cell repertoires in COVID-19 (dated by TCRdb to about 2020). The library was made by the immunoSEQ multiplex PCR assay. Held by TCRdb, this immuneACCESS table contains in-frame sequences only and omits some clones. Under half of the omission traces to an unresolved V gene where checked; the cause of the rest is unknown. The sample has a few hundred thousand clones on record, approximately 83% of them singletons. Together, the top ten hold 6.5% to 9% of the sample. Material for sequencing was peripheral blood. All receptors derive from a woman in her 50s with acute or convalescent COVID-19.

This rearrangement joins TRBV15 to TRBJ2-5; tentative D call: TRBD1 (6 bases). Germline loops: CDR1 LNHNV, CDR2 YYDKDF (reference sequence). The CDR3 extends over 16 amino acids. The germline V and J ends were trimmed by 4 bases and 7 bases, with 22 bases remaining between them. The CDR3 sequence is CATSTIVGGHMGTQYF. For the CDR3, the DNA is TGTGCCACCAGCACAATCGTTGGGGGCCATATGGGGACCCAGTACTTC.

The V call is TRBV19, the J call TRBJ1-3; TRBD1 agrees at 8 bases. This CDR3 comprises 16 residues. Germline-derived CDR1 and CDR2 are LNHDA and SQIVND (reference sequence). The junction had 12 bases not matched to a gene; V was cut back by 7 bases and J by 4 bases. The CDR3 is CASNTPGGQGGNTIYF. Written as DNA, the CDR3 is TGTGCCAGTAATACCCCAGGTGGACAGGGAGGAAACACCATATATTTT. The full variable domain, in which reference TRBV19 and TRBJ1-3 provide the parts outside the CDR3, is DGGITQSPKYLFRKEGQNVTLSCEQNLNHDAMYWYRQDPGQGLRLIYYSQIVNDFQKGDIAEGYSVSREKKESFPLTVTSAQKNPTAFYLCASNTPGGQGGNTIYFGEGSWLTVV.

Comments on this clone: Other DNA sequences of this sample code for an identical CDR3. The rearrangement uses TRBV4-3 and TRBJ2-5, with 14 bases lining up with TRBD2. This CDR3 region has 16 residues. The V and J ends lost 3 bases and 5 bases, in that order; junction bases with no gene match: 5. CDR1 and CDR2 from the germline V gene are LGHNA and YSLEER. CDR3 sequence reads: CASSQGLAGAGETQYF. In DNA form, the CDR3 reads TGCGCCAGCAGCCAGGGACTAGCGGGGGCGGGGGAGACCCAGTACTTC.

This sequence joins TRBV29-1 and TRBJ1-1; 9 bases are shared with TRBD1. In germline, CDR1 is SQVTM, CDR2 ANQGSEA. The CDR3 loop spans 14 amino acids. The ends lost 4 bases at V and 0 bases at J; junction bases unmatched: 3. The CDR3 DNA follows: TGCAGCGTTGTACAGGGGGCGGTGAACACTGAAGCTTTCTTT. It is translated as CSVVQGAVNTEAFF.

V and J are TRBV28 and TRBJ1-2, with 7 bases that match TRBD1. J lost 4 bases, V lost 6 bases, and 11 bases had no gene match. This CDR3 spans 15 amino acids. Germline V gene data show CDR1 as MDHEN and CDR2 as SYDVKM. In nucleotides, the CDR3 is TGTGCCAGCAGCCGACAGGGTGTGGGGATCTATGGCTACACCTTC. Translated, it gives CASSRQGVGIYGYTF.

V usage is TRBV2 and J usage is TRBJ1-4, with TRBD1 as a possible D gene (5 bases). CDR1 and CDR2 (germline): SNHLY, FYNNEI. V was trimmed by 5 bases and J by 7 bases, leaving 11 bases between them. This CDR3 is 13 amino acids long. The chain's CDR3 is CASSPQGSEKLFF. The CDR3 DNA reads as TGTGCCAGCAGTCCCCAGGGAAGTGAAAAACTGTTTTTT.

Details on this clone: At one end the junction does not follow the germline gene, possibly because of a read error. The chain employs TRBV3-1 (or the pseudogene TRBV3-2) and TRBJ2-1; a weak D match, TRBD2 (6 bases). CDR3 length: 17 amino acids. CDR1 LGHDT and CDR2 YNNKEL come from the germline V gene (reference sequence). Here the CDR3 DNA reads TGTGCCAGCAGACAAGCCCGGGGGTCAGTAGGTAACAATGAGCAGTTCTTC. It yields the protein CASRQARGSVGNNEQFF.

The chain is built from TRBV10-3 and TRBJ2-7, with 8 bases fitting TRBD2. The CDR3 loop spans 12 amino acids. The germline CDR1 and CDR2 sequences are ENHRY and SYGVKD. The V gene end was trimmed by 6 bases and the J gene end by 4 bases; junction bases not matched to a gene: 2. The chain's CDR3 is CAISRGGYEQYF. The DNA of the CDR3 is TGTGCCATCAGCCGCGGGGGGTACGAGCAGTACTTC.

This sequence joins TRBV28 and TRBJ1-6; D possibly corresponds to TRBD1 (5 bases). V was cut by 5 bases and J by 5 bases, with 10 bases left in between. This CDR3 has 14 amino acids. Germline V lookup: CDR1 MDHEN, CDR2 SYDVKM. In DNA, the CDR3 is TGTGCCAGCAGTCGGTGGGGGGATAATTCACCCCTCCACTTT. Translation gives CASSRWGDNSPLHF.

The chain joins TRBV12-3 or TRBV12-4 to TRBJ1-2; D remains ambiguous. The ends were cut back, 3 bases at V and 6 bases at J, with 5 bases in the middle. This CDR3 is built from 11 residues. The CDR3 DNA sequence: TGTGCCAGCAGTTTCGGGAATGGCTACACCTTC. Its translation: CASSFGNGYTF.

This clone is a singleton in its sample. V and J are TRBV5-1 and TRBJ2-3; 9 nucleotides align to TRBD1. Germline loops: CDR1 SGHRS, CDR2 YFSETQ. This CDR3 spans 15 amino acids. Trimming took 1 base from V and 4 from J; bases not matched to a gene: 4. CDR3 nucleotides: TGCGCCAGCAGCTTGCAGGGACAGGGTGCAGATACGCAGTATTTT. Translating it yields CASSLQGQGADTQYF.

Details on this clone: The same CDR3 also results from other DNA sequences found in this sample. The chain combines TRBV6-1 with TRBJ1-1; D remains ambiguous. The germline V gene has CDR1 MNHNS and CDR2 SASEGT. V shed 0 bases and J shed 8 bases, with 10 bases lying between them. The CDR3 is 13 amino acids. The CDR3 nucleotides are TGTGCCAGCAGTGAAGCTAGAGGCACCGAAGCTTTCTTT. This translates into CASSEARGTEAFF.

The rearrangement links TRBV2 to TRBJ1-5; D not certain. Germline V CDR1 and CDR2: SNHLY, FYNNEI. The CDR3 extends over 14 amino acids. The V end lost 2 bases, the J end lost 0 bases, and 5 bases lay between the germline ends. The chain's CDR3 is CASSEWASNQPQHF. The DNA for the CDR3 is TGTGCCAGCAGTGAATGGGCTAGCAATCAGCCCCAGCATTTT.

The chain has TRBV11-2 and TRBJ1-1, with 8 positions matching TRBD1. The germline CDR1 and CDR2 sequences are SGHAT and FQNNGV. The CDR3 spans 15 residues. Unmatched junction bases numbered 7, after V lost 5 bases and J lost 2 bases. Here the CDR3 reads CASSRGQEVNTEAFF. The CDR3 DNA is TGTGCCAGCAGCCGGGGACAGGAGGTCAACACTGAAGCTTTCTTT.

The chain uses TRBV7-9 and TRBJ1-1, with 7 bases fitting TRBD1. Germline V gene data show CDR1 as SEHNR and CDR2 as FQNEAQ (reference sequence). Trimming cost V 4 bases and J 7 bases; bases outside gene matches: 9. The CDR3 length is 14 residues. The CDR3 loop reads CASSSDRARGEAFF. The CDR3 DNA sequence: TGTGCCAGCAGCTCCGACAGGGCTCGTGGTGAAGCTTTCTTT.

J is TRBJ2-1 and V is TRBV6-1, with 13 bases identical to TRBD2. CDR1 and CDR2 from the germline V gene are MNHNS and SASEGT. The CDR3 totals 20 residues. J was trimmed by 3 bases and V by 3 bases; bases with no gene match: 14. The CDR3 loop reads CASSDIQTSGGRPLYNEQFF. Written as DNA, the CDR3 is TGTGCCAGCAGTGACATACAGACTAGCGGGGGGCGGCCCCTCTACAATGAGCAGTTCTTC.

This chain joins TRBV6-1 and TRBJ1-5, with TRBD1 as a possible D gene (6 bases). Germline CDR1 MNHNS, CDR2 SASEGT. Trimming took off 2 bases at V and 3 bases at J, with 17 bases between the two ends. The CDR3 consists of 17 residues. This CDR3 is CASSETLTGTNNQPQHF. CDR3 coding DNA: TGTGCCAGCAGTGAAACACTTACAGGGACGAACAATCAGCCCCAGCATTTT.

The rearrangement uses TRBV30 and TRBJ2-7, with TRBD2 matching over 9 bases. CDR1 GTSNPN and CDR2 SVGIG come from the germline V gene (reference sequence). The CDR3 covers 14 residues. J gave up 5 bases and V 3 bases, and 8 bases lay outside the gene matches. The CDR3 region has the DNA TGTGCCTGGAGAAGACTGGGACTAGCACACGAGCAGTACTTC. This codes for CAWRRLGLAHEQYF.

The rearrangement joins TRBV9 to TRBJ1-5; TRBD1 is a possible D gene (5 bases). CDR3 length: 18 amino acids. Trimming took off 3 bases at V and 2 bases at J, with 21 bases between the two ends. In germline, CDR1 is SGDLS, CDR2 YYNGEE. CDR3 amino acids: CASSAPTVTGWRNQPQHF. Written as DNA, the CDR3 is TGTGCCAGCAGCGCCCCCACGGTAACAGGTTGGCGCAATCAGCCCCAGCATTTT.

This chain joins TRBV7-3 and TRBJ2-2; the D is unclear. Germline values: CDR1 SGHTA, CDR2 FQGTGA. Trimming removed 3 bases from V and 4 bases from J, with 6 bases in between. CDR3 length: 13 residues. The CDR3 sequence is CASSFRGTGELFF. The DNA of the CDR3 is TGTGCCAGCAGCTTTCGCGGCACCGGGGAGCTGTTTTTT. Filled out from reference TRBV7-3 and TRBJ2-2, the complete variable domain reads GAGVSQTPSNKVTEKGKYVELRCDPISGHTALYWYRQSLGQGPEFLIYFQGTGAADDSGLPNDRFFAVRPEGSVSTLKIQRTERGDSAVYLCASSFRGTGELFFGEGSRLTVL.

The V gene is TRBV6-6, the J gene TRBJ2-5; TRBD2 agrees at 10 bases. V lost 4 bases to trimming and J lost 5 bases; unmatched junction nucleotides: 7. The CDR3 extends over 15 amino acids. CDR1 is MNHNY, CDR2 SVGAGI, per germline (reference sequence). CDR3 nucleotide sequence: TGTGCCAGCAGTTTGACAGCGGGAGGGGCGGAGACCCAGTACTTC. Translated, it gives CASSLTAGGAETQYF.